The 14 T cell receptor beta chains below all came from one sample that was sequenced in a study of OX40 agonist ivuxolimab in advanced cancers. The assay was immunoSEQ multiplex PCR, and TCRdb's table has in-frame clones only and misses some. This table holds some 86,000 clones, about 92% found once. Here the sequenced sample was CD4+ or CD8+ T cells sorted from blood, taken in a trial of the OX40 agonist ivuxolimab. These TCRs come from an adult with an advanced solid tumor such as melanoma, head and neck, liver or kidney cancer.

This chain joins TRBV5-1 and TRBJ1-3, with unresolved D. CDR1 is SGHRS, CDR2 YFSETQ, per germline. The CDR3 has 12 amino acids. With 3 bases removed from V and 3 bases from J, the gap between germline ends came to 4 bases. The CDR3 spells CASSWDGNTIYF. CDR3 coding DNA: TGCGCCAGCAGCTGGGATGGAAACACCATATATTTT.

The chain links TRBV19 to TRBJ2-5, with D hard to call. CDR1 and CDR2 (germline): LNHDA, SQIVND (reference sequence). There are 13 residues in the CDR3. Trimming removed 2 bases at V and 2 bases at J, with 6 bases between. CDR3 nucleotide sequence: TGTGCCAGTAGTATAAGTCTTCAAGAGACCCAGTACTTC. Translated, it gives CASSISLQETQYF.

In regard to this clone: Germline is not matched at one junction end, which may reflect a read error. The chain links TRBV7-7 to TRBJ1-1; TRBD1 might be the D (5 bases). Germline assignment: CDR1 SSHAT and CDR2 FNYEAQ (reference sequence). The CDR3 runs 13 residues. The CDR3 DNA sequence: TGTGCTAGCAGCCTGAGAGGGGACACTGAAGCTTTCTTT. This codes for CASSLRGDTEAFF.

The chain employs TRBV4-1 and TRBJ1-2; D call uncertain. Germline V gene lookup returns CDR1 MGHRA and CDR2 YSYEKL. This CDR3 is built from 12 residues. The germline V and J ends were trimmed by 1 base and 3 bases, with 3 bases remaining between them. The CDR3 sequence: CASSQADYGYTF. The CDR3, as DNA: TGCGCCAGCAGCCAAGCTGACTATGGCTACACCTTC.

The chain recombines TRBV28 with TRBJ1-2, with D uncertain. Germline CDR1 is MDHEN and CDR2 is SYDVKM. The V gene lost 5 bases and the J gene lost 7 bases, with 17 bases spanning the gap. The CDR3 is 14 amino acids. The DNA for the CDR3 is TGTGCCAGCAGTGCCGGGCCCCGGTTGGGTGGCTACACCTTC. This codes for CASSAGPRLGGYTF.

This clone was seen many times. The chain carries TRBV7-9 and TRBJ1-2; D uncertain. V lost 3 bases to trimming and J lost 7 bases, with 12 bases between them. Germline V gives CDR1 SEHNR, CDR2 FQNEAQ (reference sequence). The CDR3 contains 13 residues. CDR3 protein: CASSFSAVVGYTF. CDR3 DNA: TGTGCCAGCAGCTTCTCGGCAGTCGTTGGCTACACCTTC.

V gene TRBV25-1 combines with J gene TRBJ1-2, with D perhaps matching TRBD1 (5 bases). Germline CDR1 MGHDK, CDR2 SYGVNS. CDR3 size: 13 residues. Trimming stripped 3 bases from V and 4 bases from J, with 9 bases between. DNA for the CDR3: TGTGCCAGCAGTGACCTGGGGGGCTATGGCTACACCTTC. Translation gives CASSDLGGYGYTF.

The chain uses TRBV28 and TRBJ1-2, with D maybe TRBD1 (6 bases). V was cut by 6 bases and J by 4 bases, with 12 bases left in between. This CDR3 comprises 13 residues. Germline loops: CDR1 MDHEN, CDR2 SYDVKM. The CDR3 DNA reads TGTGCCAGCAGCCCTGGACAGACCTATGGCTACACCTTC. Amino acids: CASSPGQTYGYTF.

The V gene is TRBV18, the J gene TRBJ2-3; the D is unclear. The CDR3 spans 14 residues. V lost 3 bases and J lost 6, with 13 bases in between. CDR1 is KGHSH and CDR2 is LQKENI in the germline V gene. The CDR3 is CASSPPQDSDTQYF. The CDR3 coding sequence is TGTGCCAGCTCACCGCCTCAGGATTCCGATACGCAGTATTTT.

The chain recombines TRBV7-8 with TRBJ2-7; the D gene is possibly TRBD2 (5 bases). Germline lookup yields CDR1 SGHVS and CDR2 FQNEAQ. V lost 1 base and J lost 2, with 24 bases in between. The CDR3 runs 19 residues. CDR3 in DNA: TGTGCCAGCAGCTTAGAACCGGGCCGGGCGGGCAAAAATACCTACGAGCAGTACGTC. Translating gives CASSLEPGRAGKNTYEQYV.

V usage is TRBV18 and J usage is TRBJ1-1; tentative D call: TRBD1 (5 bases). CDR3 length: 14 amino acids. Germline values: CDR1 KGHSH, CDR2 LQKENI. Trimming stripped 5 bases from V and 5 bases from J, with 15 bases between. CDR3 region: CASSLNSGGTEAFF. CDR3 bases: TGTGCCAGCTCATTAAACAGCGGGGGTACTGAAGCTTTCTTT. The entire variable domain, with the rest obtained from reference TRBV18 and TRBJ1-1, is as follows: NAGVMQNPRHLVRRRGQEARLRCSPMKGHSHVYWYRQLPEEGLKFMVYLQKENIIDESGMPKERFSAEFPKEGPSILRIQQVVRGDSAAYFCASSLNSGGTEAFFGQGTRLTVV.

The chain joins TRBV28 to TRBJ1-1; no firm D call. The CDR3 loop spans 15 amino acids. Germline V gene lookup returns CDR1 MDHEN and CDR2 SYDVKM. Trimming stripped 1 base from V and 1 base from J, with 10 bases between. The CDR3 DNA reads as TGTGCCAGCAGTTTATTGGCGCCGGGGAACACTGAAGCTTTCTTT. Translating gives CASSLLAPGNTEAFF.

This clone has only one observation. The chain is built from TRBV4-1 and TRBJ1-5; D is undetermined. The CDR3 spans 16 residues. From germline, CDR1 is MGHRA and CDR2 YSYEKL. Trimming took 0 bases from V and 0 from J, leaving 9 bases between them. Here the CDR3 DNA reads TGCGCCAGCAGCCAAGACGCCGGGAATAGCAATCAGCCCCAGCATTTT. Translation: CASSQDAGNSNQPQHF.

This clone was observed a few times. This chain links TRBV7-8 with TRBJ2-1; a weak D match, TRBD1 (5 bases). V lost 5 bases to trimming and J lost 9 bases, with 14 bases between them. The germline V gene encodes CDR1 SGHVS and CDR2 FQNEAQ. This CDR3 contains 13 residues. CDR3 loop: CASSKTESLEQFF. For the CDR3, the DNA is TGTGCCAGCAGCAAGACAGAATCCCTTGAGCAGTTCTTC.